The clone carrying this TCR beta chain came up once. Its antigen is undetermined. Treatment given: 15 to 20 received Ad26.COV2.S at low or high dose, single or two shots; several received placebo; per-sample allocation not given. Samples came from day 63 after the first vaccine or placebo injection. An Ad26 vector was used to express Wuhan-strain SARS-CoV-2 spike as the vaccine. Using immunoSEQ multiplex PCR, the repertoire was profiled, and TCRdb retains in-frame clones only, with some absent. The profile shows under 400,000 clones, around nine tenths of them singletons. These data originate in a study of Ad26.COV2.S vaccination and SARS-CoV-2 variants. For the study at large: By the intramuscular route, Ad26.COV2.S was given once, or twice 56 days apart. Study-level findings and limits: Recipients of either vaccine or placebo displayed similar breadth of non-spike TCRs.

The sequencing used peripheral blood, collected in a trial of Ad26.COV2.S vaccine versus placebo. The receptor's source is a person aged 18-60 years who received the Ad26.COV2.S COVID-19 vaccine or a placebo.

For the CDR3, the DNA is TGTGCCAGCCTCAGTCGGGCATACAATGAAAAACTGTTTTTT. Its translation is CASLSRAYNEKLFF. This chain connects TRBV6-5 to TRBJ1-4; D remains ambiguous. V was trimmed by 8 bases and J by 5 bases, leaving 15 bases between them. This CDR3 comprises 14 residues. Per the germline V gene, CDR1 is MNHEY and CDR2 is SVGAGI.